What follows describes a single T cell receptor beta chain. The data originate from a study of blood T cells in healthy people across ages. Then a second PCR, running about 6 to 12 cycles, was carried out with a sample-barcoded 5' primer and a J-beta primer mix. TCRdb re-called the 5' RACE reads with MiXCR, one entry per CDR3 protein. The table has about 1,000,000 distinct CDR3 sequences, 45% seen once; the top ten hold under 20%. The CDR3 is made up of 13 amino acids. Germline-derived CDR1 and CDR2 are MNHEY and SVGEGT. V shed 6 bases and J 9 bases; nucleotides not matched to a gene: 4. Every donor provided roughly 10 milliliters of peripheral blood.

Material: blood. The TCR was taken from a woman aged 60-70 years in good health. V is TRBV6-2 or TRBV6-3 and J is TRBJ2-1; 11 positions agree with TRBD2. The CDR3, as DNA: TGTGCCAGCAGACATAGCGGGAGGGGTGAGCAGTTCTTC. Encoded protein: CASRHSGRGEQFF.